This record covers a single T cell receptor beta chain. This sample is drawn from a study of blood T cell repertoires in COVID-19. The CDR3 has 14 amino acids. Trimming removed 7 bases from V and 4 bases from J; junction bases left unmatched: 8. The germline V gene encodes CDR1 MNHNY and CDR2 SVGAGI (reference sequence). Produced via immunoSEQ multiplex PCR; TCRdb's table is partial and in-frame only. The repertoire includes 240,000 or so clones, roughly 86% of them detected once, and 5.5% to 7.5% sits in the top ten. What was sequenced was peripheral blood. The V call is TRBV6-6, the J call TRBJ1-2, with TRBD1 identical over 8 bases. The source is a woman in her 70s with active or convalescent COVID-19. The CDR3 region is CASKLADRVYGYTF. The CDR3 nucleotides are TGTGCCAGCAAATTGGCGGACAGGGTCTATGGCTACACCTTC.